This TCR beta chain appears in the sequencing data of a study of cytomegalovirus exposure and HLA in healthy donors. Study-level background: Prior work identified 120 million or so unique TCR beta sequences in some 200 million T cells. Findings and limits, study-wide: Immune exposure information comprised only CMV serostatus. It was reported that the classifier diagnosed cytomegalovirus status with high specificity and sensitivity in both the original and validation cohorts. The study labeled fewer than 200 TCR beta chains cytomegalovirus-associated.

With respect to this clone: What it recognizes is unknown.

The PCR made use of 60 Vbeta and 13 Jbeta primers. TCRdb's table, derived via immunoSEQ multiplex PCR, lists solely in-frame clones and lacks some. The sample shows about 170,000 clones, 75% to 90% of them seen only once. The specimen sequenced was PBMCs. The TCR comes from a male donor in good health and CMV-seronegative.

The CDR3 bases are TGCGCCAGCAGTTCGGTCAGGGATAACACCGGGGAGCTGTTTTTT. It yields the protein CASSSVRDNTGELFF. This chain links TRBV5-1 with TRBJ2-2; weak D call: TRBD1 (5 bases). The CDR3 runs 15 residues. Germline V CDR1 and CDR2: SGHRS, YFSETQ. Trimming shortened V by 5 bases and J by 2 bases, and 13 bases separated the two germline ends.